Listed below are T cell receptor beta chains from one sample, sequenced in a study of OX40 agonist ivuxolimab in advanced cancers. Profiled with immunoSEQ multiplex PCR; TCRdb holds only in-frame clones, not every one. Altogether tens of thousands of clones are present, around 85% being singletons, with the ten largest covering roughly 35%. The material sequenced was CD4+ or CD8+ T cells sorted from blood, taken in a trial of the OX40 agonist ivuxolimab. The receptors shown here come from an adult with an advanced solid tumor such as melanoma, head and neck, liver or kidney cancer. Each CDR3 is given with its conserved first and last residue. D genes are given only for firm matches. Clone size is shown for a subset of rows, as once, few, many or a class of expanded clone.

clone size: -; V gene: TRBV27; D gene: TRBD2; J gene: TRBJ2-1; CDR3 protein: CASRGLAGNEQFF; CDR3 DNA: TGTGCCAGCAGGGGACTAGCGGGCAATGAGCAGTTCTTC
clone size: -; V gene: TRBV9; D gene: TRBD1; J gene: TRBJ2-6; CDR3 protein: CASSFRTGETGANVLTF; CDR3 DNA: TGTGCCAGCAGCTTCAGGACAGGGGAGACTGGGGCCAACGTCCTGACTTTC
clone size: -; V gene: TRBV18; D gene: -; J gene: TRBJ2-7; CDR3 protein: CASSPVKSEQYF; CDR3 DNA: TGTGCCAGCTCACCAGTGAAAAGCGAGCAGTACTTC
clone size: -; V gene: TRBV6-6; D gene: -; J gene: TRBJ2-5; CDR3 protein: CASRPIAEETQYF; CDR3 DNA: TGTGCCAGCAGACCTATAGCGGAAGAGACCCAGTACTTC
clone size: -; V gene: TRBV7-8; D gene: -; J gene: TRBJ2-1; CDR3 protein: CASSLNTGSRIGEQFF; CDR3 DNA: TGTGCCAGCAGCCTAAATACAGGTTCTAGAATAGGGGAGCAGTTCTTC
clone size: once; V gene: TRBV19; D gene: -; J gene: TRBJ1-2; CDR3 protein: CASRNGAVLGYTF; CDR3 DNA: TGTGCCAGTAGAAATGGGGCGGTTCTTGGCTACACCTTC
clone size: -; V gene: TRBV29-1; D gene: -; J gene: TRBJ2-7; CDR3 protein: CSALSMISYEQYF; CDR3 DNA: TGCAGCGCTCTAAGCATGATCTCCTACGAGCAGTACTTC
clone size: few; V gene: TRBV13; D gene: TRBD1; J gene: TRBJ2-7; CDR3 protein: CASIKTGSGHEQYF; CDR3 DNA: TGTGCCAGCATCAAGACAGGGTCTGGCCACGAGCAGTACTTC
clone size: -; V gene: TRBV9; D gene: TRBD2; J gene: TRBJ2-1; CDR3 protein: CASSPVGGPNNEQFF; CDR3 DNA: TGTGCCAGCAGCCCGGTGGGAGGGCCAAACAATGAGCAGTTCTTC
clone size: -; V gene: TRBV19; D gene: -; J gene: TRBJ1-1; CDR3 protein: CASSMAGLHTEAFF; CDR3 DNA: TGTGCCAGTAGTATGGCCGGGTTGCACACTGAAGCTTTCTTT
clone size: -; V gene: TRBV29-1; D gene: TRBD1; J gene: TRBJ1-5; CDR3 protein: CSVETRDREFQPQHF; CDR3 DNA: TGCAGCGTTGAAACCCGGGACAGGGAATTTCAGCCCCAGCATTTT
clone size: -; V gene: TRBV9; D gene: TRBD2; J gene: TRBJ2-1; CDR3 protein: CASSDSTSGRAIIEQFF; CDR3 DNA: TGTGCCAGCAGCGATAGCACTAGCGGGAGGGCCATCATTGAGCAGTTCTTC
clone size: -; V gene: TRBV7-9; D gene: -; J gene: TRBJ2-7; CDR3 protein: CASSLVSNSYEQYF; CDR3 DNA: TGTGCCAGCAGCTTAGTGTCCAACTCCTACGAGCAGTACTTC
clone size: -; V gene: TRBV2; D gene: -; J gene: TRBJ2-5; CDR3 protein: CASSPWTGLQETQYF; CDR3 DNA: TGTGCCAGCAGCCCTTGGACGGGACTCCAAGAGACCCAGTACTTC
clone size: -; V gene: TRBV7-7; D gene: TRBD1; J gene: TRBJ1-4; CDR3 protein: CASSLGTGGEKLFF; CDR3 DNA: TGTGCCAGCAGCTTAGGGACAGGGGGCGAAAAACTGTTTTTT
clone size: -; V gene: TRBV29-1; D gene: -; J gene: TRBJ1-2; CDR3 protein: CSVAEGMSHGYTF; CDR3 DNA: TGCAGCGTTGCTGAGGGTATGAGTCATGGCTACACCTTC
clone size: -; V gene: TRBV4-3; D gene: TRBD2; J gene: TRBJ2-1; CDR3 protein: CASSTGLAYANEQFF; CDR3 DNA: TGCGCCAGCAGCACGGGACTAGCGTACGCCAATGAGCAGTTCTTC
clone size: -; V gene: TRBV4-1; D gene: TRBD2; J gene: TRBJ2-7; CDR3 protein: CASSPTGTSGYEQYF; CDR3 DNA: TGCGCCAGCAGCCCAACCGGGACTAGCGGCTACGAGCAGTACTTC
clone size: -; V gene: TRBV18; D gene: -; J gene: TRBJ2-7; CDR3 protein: CASSVGGLSYEQYF; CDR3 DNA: TGTGCCAGCTCCGTAGGGGGGCTCTCCTACGAGCAGTACTTC
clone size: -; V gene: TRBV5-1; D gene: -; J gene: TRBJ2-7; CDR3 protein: CASSLGQGGYEQYF; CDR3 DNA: TGCGCCAGCAGCTTGGGGCAGGGAGGCTACGAGCAGTACTTC
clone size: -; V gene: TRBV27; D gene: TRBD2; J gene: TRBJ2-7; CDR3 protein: CASSLKGTSGMTEQYF; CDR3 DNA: TGTGCCAGCAGTTTAAAAGGGACTAGCGGGATGACCGAGCAGTACTTC
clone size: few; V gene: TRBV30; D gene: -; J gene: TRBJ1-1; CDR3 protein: CAWSVWGSTEAFF; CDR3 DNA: TGTGCCTGGAGTGTATGGGGGAGCACTGAAGCTTTCTTT
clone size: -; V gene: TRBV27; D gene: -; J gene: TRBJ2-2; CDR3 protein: CATRLVHTGELFF; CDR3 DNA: TGTGCCACCAGACTAGTGCACACCGGGGAGCTGTTTTTT
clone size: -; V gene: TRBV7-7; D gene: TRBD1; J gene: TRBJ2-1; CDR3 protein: CASSLGTGVGNEQFF; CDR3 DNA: TGTGCTAGCAGCTTAGGGACAGGGGTTGGAAATGAGCAGTTCTTC
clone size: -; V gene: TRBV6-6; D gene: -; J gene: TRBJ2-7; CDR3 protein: CASFSGGEQYF; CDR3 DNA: TGTGCCAGCTTCTCCGGGGGCGAGCAGTACTTC
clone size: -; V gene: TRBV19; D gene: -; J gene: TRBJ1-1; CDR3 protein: CASSMVAGRRAREDTEAFF; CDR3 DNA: TGTGCCAGTAGTATGGTGGCAGGAAGGAGGGCGAGGGAGGACACTGAAGCTTTCTTT
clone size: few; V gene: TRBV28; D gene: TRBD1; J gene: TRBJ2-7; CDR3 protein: CASSVTGGWDEQYF; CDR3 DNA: TGTGCCAGCAGTGTGACAGGGGGTTGGGACGAGCAGTACTTC
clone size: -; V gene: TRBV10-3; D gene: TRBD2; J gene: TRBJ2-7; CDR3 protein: CAIRWGDYYEQYF; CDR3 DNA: TGTGCCATCAGGTGGGGGGACTATTACGAGCAGTACTTC
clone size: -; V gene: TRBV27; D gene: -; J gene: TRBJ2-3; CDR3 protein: CASSLSTGTDTQYF; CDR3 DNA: TGTGCCAGCAGTTTATCGACGGGCACAGATACGCAGTATTTT
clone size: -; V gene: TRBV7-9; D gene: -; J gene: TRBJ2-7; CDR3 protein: CASSLVRYEQYF; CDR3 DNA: TGTGCCAGCAGCTTAGTGCGCTACGAGCAGTACTTC
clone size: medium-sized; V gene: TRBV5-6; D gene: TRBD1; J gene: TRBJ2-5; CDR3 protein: CASSSGQGFETQYF; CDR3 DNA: TGTGCCAGCAGCTCCGGACAGGGGTTTGAGACCCAGTACTTC
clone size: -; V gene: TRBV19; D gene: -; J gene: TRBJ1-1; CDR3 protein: CASSIAGSTEAFF; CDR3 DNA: TGTGCCAGTAGTATAGCCGGGAGCACTGAAGCTTTCTTT
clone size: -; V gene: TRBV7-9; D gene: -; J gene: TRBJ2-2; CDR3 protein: CASSLEWGNTGELFF; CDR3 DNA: TGTGCCAGCAGCTTAGAGTGGGGCAACACCGGGGAGCTGTTTTTT
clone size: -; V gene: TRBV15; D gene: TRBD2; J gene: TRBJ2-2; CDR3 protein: CATSRDPQRGGYANTGELFF; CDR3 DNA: TGTGCCACCAGCAGAGATCCGCAGCGGGGGGGATACGCGAACACCGGGGAGCTGTTTTTT
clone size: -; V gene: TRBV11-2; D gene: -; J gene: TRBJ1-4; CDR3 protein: CASSFGPPGEKLFF; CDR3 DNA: TGTGCCAGCAGCTTTGGACCTCCGGGCGAAAAACTGTTTTTT
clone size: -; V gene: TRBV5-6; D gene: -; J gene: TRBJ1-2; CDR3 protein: CASSLGSGTYGYTF; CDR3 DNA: TGTGCCAGCAGCTTGGGTTCAGGGACCTATGGCTACACCTTC
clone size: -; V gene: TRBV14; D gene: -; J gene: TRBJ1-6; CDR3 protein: CASSQGESLWGFYNSPLHF; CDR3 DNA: TGTGCCAGCAGCCAAGGCGAATCACTGTGGGGATTTTATAATTCACCCCTCCACTTT
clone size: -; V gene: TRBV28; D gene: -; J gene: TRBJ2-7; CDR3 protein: CASRKSHYEQYF; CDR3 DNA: TGTGCCAGCAGAAAGTCGCACTACGAGCAGTACTTC
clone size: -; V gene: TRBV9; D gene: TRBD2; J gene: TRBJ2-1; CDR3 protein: CASSSGLAVFNEQFF; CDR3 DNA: TGTGCCAGCAGCTCGGGACTAGCGGTTTTCAATGAGCAGTTCTTC
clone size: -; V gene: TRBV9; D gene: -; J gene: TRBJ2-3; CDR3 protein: CASSVNGALTDTQYF; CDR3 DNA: TGTGCCAGCAGCGTGAACGGGGCGCTAACAGATACGCAGTATTTT
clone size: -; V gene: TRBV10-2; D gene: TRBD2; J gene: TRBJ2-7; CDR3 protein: CASSERGRAAYEQYF; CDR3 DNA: TGCGCCAGCAGTGAGCGCGGGAGGGCAGCCTACGAGCAGTACTTC
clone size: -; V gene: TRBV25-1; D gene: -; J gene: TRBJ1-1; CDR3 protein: CASSLGDTEAFF; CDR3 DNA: TGTGCCAGCAGTTTGGGGGACACTGAAGCTTTCTTT
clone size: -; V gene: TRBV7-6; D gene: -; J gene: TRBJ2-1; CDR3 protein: CASSPDSLDEQFF; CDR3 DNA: TGTGCCAGCAGCCCAGACTCCCTAGATGAGCAGTTCTTC
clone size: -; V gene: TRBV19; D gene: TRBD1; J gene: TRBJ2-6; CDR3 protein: CASSTLGTGISGANVLTF; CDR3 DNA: TGTGCCAGTAGTACGTTAGGGACAGGGATCTCTGGGGCCAACGTCCTGACTTTC
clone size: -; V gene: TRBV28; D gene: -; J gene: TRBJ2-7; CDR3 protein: CASSFFNAYEQYF; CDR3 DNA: TGTGCCAGCAGTTTTTTTAACGCCTACGAGCAGTACTTC